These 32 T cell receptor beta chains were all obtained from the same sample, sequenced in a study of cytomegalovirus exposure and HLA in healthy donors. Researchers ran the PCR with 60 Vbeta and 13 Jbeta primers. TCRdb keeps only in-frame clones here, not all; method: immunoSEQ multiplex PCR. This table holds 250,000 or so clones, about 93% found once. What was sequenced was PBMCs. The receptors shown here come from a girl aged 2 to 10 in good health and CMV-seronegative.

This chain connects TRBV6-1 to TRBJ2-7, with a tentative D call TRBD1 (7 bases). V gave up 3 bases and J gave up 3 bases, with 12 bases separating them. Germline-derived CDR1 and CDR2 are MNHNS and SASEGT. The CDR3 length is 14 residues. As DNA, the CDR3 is TGTGCCAGCAGTGACAGGGGGGCCCACTACGAGCAGTACTTC. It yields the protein CASSDRGAHYEQYF.

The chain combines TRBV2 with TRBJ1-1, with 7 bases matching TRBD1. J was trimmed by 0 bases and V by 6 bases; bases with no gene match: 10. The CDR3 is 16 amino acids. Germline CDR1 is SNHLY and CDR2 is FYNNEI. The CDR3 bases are TGTGCCAGCAGACGCGGACAGGCGACGATGAACACTGAAGCTTTCTTT. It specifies CASRRGQATMNTEAFF.

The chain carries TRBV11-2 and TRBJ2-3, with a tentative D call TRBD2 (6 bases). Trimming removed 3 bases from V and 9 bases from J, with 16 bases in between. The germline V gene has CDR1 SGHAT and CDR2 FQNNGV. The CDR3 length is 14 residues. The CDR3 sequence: CASSLGGTRRTQYF. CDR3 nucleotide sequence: TGTGCCAGCAGCTTGGGGGGAACCCGCCGGACGCAGTATTTT.

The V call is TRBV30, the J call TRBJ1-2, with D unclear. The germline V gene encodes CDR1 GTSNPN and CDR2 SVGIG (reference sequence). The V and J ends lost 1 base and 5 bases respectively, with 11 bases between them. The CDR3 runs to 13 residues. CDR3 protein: CAWSGAVPYGYTF. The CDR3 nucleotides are TGTGCCTGGAGTGGGGCAGTTCCTTATGGCTACACCTTC.

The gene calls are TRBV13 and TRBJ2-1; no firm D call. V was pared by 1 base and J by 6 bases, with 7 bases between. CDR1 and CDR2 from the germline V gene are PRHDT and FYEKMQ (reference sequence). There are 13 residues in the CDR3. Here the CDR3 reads CASSLVGGNEQFF. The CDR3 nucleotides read TGTGCCAGCAGCTTAGTTGGCGGCAATGAGCAGTTCTTC.

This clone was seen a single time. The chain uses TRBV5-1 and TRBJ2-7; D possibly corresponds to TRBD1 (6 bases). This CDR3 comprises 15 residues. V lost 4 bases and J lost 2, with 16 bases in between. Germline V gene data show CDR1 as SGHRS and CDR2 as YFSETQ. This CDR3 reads CASSPTGIDPYEQYF. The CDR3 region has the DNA TGCGCCAGCAGCCCAACAGGGATCGACCCCTACGAGCAGTACTTC. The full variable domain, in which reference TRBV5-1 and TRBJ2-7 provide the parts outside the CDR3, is KAGVTQTPRYLIKTRGQQVTLSCSPISGHRSVSWYQQTPGQGLQFLFEYFSETQRNKGNFPGRFSGRQFSNSRSEMNVSTLELGDSALYLCASSPTGIDPYEQYFGPGTRLTVT.

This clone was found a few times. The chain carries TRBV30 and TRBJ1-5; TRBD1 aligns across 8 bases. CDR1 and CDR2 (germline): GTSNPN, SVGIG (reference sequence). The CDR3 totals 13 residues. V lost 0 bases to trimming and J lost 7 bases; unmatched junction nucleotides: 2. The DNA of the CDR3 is TGTGCCTGGAGTGTACAGGGGGAGCAGCCCCAGCATTTT. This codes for CAWSVQGEQPQHF.

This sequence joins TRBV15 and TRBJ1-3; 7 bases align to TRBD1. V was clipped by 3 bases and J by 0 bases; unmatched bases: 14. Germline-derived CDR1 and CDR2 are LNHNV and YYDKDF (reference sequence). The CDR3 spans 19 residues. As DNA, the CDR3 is TGTGCCACCAGCAGGGAGGGGGTCAGGGGGTACCACTCTGGAAACACCATATATTTT. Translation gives CATSREGVRGYHSGNTIYF.

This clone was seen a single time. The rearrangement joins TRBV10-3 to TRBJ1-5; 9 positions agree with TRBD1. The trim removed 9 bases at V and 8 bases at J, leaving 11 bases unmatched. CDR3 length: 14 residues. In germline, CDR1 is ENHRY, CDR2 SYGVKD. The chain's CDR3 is CAIKQGAGGEPQHF. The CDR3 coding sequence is TGTGCCATAAAACAGGGGGCGGGTGGAGAGCCCCAGCATTTT.

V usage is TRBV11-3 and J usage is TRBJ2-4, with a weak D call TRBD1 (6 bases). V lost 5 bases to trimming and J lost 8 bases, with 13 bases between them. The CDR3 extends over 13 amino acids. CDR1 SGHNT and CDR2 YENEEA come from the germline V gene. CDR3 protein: CASSTQEGDIQYF. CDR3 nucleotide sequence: TGTGCCAGCAGCACCCAAGAGGGGGACATTCAGTACTTC.

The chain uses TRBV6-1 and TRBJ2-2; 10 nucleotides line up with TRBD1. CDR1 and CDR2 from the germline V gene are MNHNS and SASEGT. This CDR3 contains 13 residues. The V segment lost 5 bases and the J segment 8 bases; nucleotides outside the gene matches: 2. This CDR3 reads CASSRDRGGELFF. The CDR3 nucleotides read TGTGCCAGCAGTAGGGACAGGGGTGGGGAGCTGTTTTTT.

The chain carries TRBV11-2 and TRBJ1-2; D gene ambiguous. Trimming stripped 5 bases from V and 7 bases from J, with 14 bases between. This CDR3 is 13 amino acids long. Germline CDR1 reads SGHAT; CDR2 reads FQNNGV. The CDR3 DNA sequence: TGTGCCAGCAGCGCCAACCCGGGGTCTGGCTACACCTTC. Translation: CASSANPGSGYTF.

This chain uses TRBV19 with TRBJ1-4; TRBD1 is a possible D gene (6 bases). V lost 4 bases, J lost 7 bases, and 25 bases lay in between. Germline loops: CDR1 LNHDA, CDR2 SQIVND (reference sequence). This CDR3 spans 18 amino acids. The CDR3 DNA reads TGTGCCAGTAGTACACTCCCCTCTACAGGGCCCGGACGTGAAAAACTGTTTTTT. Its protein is CASSTLPSTGPGREKLFF.

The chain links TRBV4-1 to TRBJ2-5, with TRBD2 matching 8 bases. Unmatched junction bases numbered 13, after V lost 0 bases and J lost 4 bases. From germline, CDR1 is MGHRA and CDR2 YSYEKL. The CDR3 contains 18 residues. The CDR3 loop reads CASSQERGGIGRGETQYF. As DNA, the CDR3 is TGCGCCAGCAGCCAAGAACGGGGGGGGATCGGGAGAGGAGAGACCCAGTACTTC.

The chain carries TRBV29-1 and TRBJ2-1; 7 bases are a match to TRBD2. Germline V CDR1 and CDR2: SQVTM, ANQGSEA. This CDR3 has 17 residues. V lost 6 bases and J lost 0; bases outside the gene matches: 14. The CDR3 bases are TGCAGCGTGTCGACAGTAGCGGGCTTGATCTCCTACAATGAGCAGTTCTTC. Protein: CSVSTVAGLISYNEQFF.

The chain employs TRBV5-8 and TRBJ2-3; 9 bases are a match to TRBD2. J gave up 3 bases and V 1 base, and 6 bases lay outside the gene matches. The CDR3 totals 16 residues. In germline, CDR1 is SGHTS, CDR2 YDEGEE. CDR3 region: CASSLSKGLATDTQYF. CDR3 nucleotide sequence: TGTGCCAGCAGCTTGTCTAAGGGACTAGCAACAGATACGCAGTATTTT.

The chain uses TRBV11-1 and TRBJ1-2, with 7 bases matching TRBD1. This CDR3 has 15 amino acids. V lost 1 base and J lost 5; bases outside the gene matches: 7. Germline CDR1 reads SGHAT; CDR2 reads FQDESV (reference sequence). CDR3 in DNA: TGTGCCAGCAGCTTAGGCTCCGGGACAGCTTATGGCTACACCTTC. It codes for CASSLGSGTAYGYTF.

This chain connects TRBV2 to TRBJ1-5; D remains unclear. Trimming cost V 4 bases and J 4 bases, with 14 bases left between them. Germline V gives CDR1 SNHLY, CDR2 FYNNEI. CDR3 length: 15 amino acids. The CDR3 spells CASSGGGQTNQPQHF. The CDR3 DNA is TGTGCCAGCAGTGGTGGAGGGCAGACAAATCAGCCCCAGCATTTT.

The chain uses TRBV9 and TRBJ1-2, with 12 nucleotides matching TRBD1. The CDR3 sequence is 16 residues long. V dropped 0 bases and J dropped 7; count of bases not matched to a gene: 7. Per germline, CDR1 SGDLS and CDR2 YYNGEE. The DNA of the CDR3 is TGTGCCAGCAGCGTAGTGGGACAGGGGGCGGTGAGTGGCTACACCTTC. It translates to CASSVVGQGAVSGYTF.

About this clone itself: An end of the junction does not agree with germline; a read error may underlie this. CDR3 in DNA: TGTGCTAGCAGCCCCTCTAGCGGGGGGGCCTCAGAGACCCAGTACTTC. This codes for CASSPSSGGASETQYF. This chain connects TRBV7-7 to TRBJ2-5; 12 bases fit TRBD2. The CDR3 consists of 16 residues. Germline V gene data show CDR1 as SSHAT and CDR2 as FNYEAQ (reference sequence). Using reference TRBV7-7 and TRBJ2-5 for the parts outside the CDR3, the full variable domain is GAGVSQSPRYKVTKRGQDVTLRCDPISSHATLYWYQQALGQGPEFLTYFNYEAQPDKSGLPSDRFSAERPEGSISTLTIQRTEQRDSAMYRCASSPSSGGASETQYFGPGTRLLVL.

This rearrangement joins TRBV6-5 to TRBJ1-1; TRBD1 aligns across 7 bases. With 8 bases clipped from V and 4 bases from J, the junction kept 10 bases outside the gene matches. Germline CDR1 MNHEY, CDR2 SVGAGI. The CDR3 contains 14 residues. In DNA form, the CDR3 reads TGTGCCAGCTCTTTCCGGCAGGGGGGCACTGAAGCTTTCTTT. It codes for CASSFRQGGTEAFF.

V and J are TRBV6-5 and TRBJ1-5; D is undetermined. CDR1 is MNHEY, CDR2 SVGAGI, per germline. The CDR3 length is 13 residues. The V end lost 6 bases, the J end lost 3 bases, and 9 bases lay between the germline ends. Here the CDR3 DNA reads TGTGCCAGCAGCGGGAGCTACAATCAGCCCCAGCATTTT. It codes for CASSGSYNQPQHF.

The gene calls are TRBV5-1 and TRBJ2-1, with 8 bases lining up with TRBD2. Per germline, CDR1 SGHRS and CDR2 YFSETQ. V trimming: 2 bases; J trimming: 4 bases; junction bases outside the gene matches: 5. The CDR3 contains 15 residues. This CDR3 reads CASSLSGGAYNEQFF. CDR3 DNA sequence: TGCGCCAGCAGCTTAAGCGGGGGCGCTTACAATGAGCAGTTCTTC.

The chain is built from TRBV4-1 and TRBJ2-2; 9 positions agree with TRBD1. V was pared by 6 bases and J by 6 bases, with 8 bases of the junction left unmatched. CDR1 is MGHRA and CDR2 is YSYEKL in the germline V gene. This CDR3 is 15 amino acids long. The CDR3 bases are TGCGCCAGCAGGCGGACAGGGGATGAGTCCGGGGAGCTGTTTTTT. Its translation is CASRRTGDESGELFF.

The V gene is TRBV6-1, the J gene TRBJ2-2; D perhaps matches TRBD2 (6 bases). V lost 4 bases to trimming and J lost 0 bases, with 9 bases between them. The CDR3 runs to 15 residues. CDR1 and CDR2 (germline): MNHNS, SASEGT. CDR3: CASSVAGTNTGELFF. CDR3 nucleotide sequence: TGTGCCAGCAGTGTGGCGGGAACGAACACCGGGGAGCTGTTTTTT.

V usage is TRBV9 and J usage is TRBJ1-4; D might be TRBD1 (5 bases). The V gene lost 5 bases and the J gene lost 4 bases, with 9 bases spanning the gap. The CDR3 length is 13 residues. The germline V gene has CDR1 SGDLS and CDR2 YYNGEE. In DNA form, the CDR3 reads TGTGCCAGCAGTTGGGGGGATAATGAAAAACTGTTTTTT. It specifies CASSWGDNEKLFF.

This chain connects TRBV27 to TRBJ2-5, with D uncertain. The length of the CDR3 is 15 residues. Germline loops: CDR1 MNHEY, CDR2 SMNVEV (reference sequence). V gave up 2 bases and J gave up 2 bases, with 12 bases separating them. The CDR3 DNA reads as TGTGCCAGCAGTTTAGGCCTAGGAGAACAAGAGACCCAGTACTTC. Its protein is CASSLGLGEQETQYF.

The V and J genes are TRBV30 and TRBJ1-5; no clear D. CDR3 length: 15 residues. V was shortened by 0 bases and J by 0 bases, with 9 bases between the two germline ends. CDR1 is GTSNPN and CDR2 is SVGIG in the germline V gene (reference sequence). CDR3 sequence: CAWSVGSASNQPQHF. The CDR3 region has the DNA TGTGCCTGGAGTGTGGGGAGCGCTAGCAATCAGCCCCAGCATTTT.

CDR3 in amino acids: CASSTTGNWNTEAFF. For the CDR3, the DNA is TGTGCCAGTAGTACTACAGGGAACTGGAACACTGAAGCTTTCTTT. V usage is TRBV19 and J usage is TRBJ1-1; weak D call: TRBD1 (6 bases). Germline V gene data show CDR1 as LNHDA and CDR2 as SQIVND (reference sequence). Trimming took 4 bases from V and 1 from J, leaving 13 bases between them. This CDR3 contains 15 residues. Complete variable domain (other parts from reference TRBV19 and TRBJ1-1): DGGITQSPKYLFRKEGQNVTLSCEQNLNHDAMYWYRQDPGQGLRLIYYSQIVNDFQKGDIAEGYSVSREKKESFPLTVTSAQKNPTAFYLCASSTTGNWNTEAFFGQGTRLTVV.

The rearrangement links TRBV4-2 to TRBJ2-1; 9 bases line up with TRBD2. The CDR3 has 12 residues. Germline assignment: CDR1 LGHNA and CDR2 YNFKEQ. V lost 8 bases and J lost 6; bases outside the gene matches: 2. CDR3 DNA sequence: TGTGCCAGCGGGACTAGCATCAATGAGCAGTTCTTC. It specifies CASGTSINEQFF.

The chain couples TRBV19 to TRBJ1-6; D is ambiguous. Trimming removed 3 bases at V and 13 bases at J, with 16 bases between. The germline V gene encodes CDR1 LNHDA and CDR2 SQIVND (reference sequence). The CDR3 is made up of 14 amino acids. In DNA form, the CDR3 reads TGTGCCAGTAGTATTGCCACGGGTGGAAATCCCCTCCACTTT. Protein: CASSIATGGNPLHF.

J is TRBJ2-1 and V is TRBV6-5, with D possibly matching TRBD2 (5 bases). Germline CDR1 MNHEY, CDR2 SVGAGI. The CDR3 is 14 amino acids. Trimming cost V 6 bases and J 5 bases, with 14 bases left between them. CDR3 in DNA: TGTGCCAGCAGAATTGGGAGTGGGGACAATGAGCAGTTCTTC. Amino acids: CASRIGSGDNEQFF.